The 14 T cell receptor beta chains listed next were all sequenced from one sample in a study of beta chain features in type 1 diabetes. Regarding the study as a whole: A moderate, significant TCRB CDR3 shortening appeared in type 1 diabetes across four CD4+ subsets.

Reverse transcription of all isolated RNA meant that expressed TCRB transcripts were sequenced. The data were produced by immunoSEQ multiplex PCR, yet TCRdb's version contains in-frame clones alone and is incomplete. Here the sample spans roughly 280,000 clones, 24% being singletons. These receptors are not linked to any known antigen. The sample was naive CD4+ T cells from blood. The source is a woman younger than 45 with type 1 diabetes.

The chain is built from TRBV11-3 and TRBJ2-7; a possible D gene is TRBD1 (6 bases). Trimming took off 1 base at V and 0 bases at J, with 7 bases between the two ends. Germline CDR1 SGHNT, CDR2 YENEEA. The CDR3 is 14 residues long. CDR3 sequence: CASSLAGDSYEQYF. The CDR3 region has the DNA TGTGCCAGCAGCTTAGCAGGGGACTCCTACGAGCAGTACTTC.

This clone was counted a few times. This chain links TRBV7-2 with TRBJ2-5; a possible D gene is TRBD2 (7 bases). Germline loops: CDR1 SGHTA, CDR2 FQGNSA. V lost 5 bases, J lost 5 bases, and 18 bases lay in between. The CDR3 is 15 amino acids. The CDR3 reads CASSRQRGGGETQYF. DNA of the CDR3: TGTGCCAGCAGCCGGCAGCGGGGAGGGGGGGAGACCCAGTACTTC. Drawing the rest from reference TRBV7-2 and TRBJ2-5, the complete variable domain is GAGVSQSPSNKVTEKGKDVELRCDPISGHTALYWYRQSLGQGLEFLIYFQGNSAPDKSGLPSDRFSAERTGGSVSTLTIQRTQQEDSAVYLCASSRQRGGGETQYFGPGTRLLVL.

The rearrangement uses TRBV5-6 and TRBJ1-1; TRBD1 matches 7 bases. J lost 0 bases, V lost 4 bases, and 9 bases had no gene match. CDR1 is SGHDT, CDR2 YYEEEE, per germline. This CDR3 contains 16 residues. CDR3 bases: TGTGCCAGCAGCCCCCTCGGACAGGCAATGAACACTGAAGCTTTCTTT. Amino acid sequence: CASSPLGQAMNTEAFF. Looking up the rest from reference TRBV5-6 and TRBJ1-1 gives the full variable domain: DAGVTQSPTHLIKTRGQQVTLRCSPKSGHDTVSWYQQALGQGPQFIFQYYEEEERQRGNFPDRFSGHQFPNYSSELNVNALLLGDSALYLCASSPLGQAMNTEAFFGQGTRLTVV.

V is TRBV11-2 and J is TRBJ2-7; D perhaps matches TRBD1 (5 bases). In germline, CDR1 is SGHAT, CDR2 FQNNGV. CDR3 length: 13 residues. Trimming removed 1 base at V and 10 bases at J, with 14 bases between. The CDR3 DNA sequence: TGTGCCAGCAGCTTAGGAAGTGGGGCGGTTCAGTACTTC. As protein: CASSLGSGAVQYF. The variable domain in full, completed from reference TRBV11-2 and TRBJ2-7, reads EAGVAQSPRYKIIEKRQSVAFWCNPISGHATLYWYQQILGQGPKLLIQFQNNGVVDDSQLPKDRFSAERLKGVDSTLKIQPAKLEDSAVYLCASSLGSGAVQYFGPGTRLTVT.

The V and J genes are TRBV6-6 and TRBJ2-3; 12 bases align to TRBD2. The CDR3 runs 14 residues. V dropped 5 bases and J dropped 5; count of bases not matched to a gene: 2. Germline V CDR1 and CDR2: MNHNY, SVGAGI (reference sequence). CDR3 region: CASSLAGGGDTQYF. In nucleotides, the CDR3 is TGTGCCAGCAGTCTAGCGGGAGGGGGAGATACGCAGTATTTT.

The chain has TRBV9 and TRBJ2-1; 10 bases map to TRBD1. CDR1 and CDR2 from the germline V gene are SGDLS and YYNGEE. V shed 1 base, J shed 7 bases, and the junction held 2 bases outside the gene matches. The CDR3 covers 14 residues. In DNA, the CDR3 is TGTGCCAGCAGCGTAAGACAGGGGGCGAATGAGCAGTTCTTC. Encoded protein: CASSVRQGANEQFF.

V usage is TRBV29-1 and J usage is TRBJ2-5; D is ambiguous. V dropped 6 bases and J dropped 2 bases, with 16 bases sitting between them. Germline V lookup: CDR1 SQVTM, CDR2 ANQGSEA. The CDR3 has 14 residues. For the CDR3, the DNA is TGCAGCGTCCCGCCACCAGCGTTACAAGAGACCCAGTACTTC. Encoded protein: CSVPPPALQETQYF.

Here the CDR3 reads CASSFGTRNEQFF. The CDR3, as DNA: TGCGCCAGCAGCTTCGGAACTAGGAATGAGCAGTTCTTC. The chain joins TRBV5-1 to TRBJ2-1; weak D call: TRBD2 (5 bases). This CDR3 is 13 amino acids long. The V end lost 2 bases, the J end lost 7 bases, and 10 bases lay between the germline ends. Germline V gene data show CDR1 as SGHRS and CDR2 as YFSETQ.

This clone has more than one count but fewer than ten. J is TRBJ2-7 and V is TRBV9; no definite D call. This CDR3 has 14 amino acids. The V and J ends lost 0 bases and 0 bases respectively, with 7 bases between them. CDR1 and CDR2 from the germline V gene are SGDLS and YYNGEE. In DNA, the CDR3 is TGTGCCAGCAGCGTAGCTCCAGTCTCCTACGAGCAGTACTTC. Amino acids: CASSVAPVSYEQYF.

J is TRBJ2-3 and V is TRBV7-3, with TRBD1 matching over 7 bases. The V segment lost 4 bases and the J segment 2 bases; nucleotides outside the gene matches: 3. In germline, CDR1 is SGHTA, CDR2 FQGTGA. The length of the CDR3 is 14 residues. The CDR3 loop is CASSYGQATDTQYF. The CDR3 DNA reads TGTGCCAGCAGCTATGGACAGGCCACAGATACGCAGTATTTT.

The V call is TRBV30, the J call TRBJ1-2; D is undetermined. Trimming stripped 4 bases from V and 6 bases from J, with 18 bases between. There are 14 residues in the CDR3. Germline values: CDR1 GTSNPN, CDR2 SVGIG (reference sequence). CDR3 residues: CAWISPWGGNGYTF. The CDR3 coding sequence is TGTGCCTGGATCTCCCCATGGGGAGGAAATGGCTACACCTTC.

DNA for the CDR3: TGTGCCTGGAGTGTACTTGAAGGAGGGGGCTACACCTTC. It encodes CAWSVLEGGGYTF. This chain uses TRBV30 with TRBJ1-2; D unclear. V lost 0 bases, J lost 8 bases, and 13 bases lay in between. The CDR3 totals 13 residues. Germline V CDR1 and CDR2: GTSNPN, SVGIG (reference sequence).

This clone was observed a handful of times. This sequence joins TRBV7-9 and TRBJ2-1; 8 bases line up with TRBD2. Trimming cost V 6 bases and J 7 bases; bases outside gene matches: 5. The V gene's germline CDR1 is SEHNR and CDR2 FQNEAQ (reference sequence). CDR3 size: 13 residues. CDR3 nucleotides: TGTGCCAGCAGGCTGGCTAGCGGGAATGAGCAGTTCTTC. Protein: CASRLASGNEQFF. Using reference TRBV7-9 and TRBJ2-1 for the parts outside the CDR3, the full variable domain is DTGVSQNPRHKITKRGQNVTFRCDPISEHNRLYWYRQTLGQGPEFLTYFQNEAQLEKSRLLSDRFSAERPKGSFSTLEIQRTEQGDSAMYLCASRLASGNEQFFGPGTRLTVL.

This chain uses TRBV7-3 with TRBJ2-7; D unresolved. The germline V gene encodes CDR1 SGHTA and CDR2 FQGTGA. This CDR3 spans 13 amino acids. V gave up 0 bases and J gave up 3 bases, with 6 bases separating them. In DNA form, the CDR3 reads TGTGCCAGCAGCTTAACGAACGGCTACGAGCAGTACTTC. Its protein product is CASSLTNGYEQYF.